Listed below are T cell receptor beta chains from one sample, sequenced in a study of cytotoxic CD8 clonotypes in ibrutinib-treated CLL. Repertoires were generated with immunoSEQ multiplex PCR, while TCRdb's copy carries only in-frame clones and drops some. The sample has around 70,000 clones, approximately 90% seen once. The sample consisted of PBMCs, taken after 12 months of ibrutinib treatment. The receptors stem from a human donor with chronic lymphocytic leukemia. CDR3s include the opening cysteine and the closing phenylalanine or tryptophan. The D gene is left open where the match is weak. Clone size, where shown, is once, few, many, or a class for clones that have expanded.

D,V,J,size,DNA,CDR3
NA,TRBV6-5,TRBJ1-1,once,TGTGCCAGCGGCCGAGACGGGATGAACACTGAAGCTTTCTTT,CASGRDGMNTEAFF
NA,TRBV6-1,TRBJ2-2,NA,TGTGCCAGCAGTGAAGTAGGGGTACGTGGCGCCGGGGAGCTGTTTTTT,CASSEVGVRGAGELFF
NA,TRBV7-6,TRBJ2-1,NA,TGTGCCAGCAGCCCATCGACAAACGGCAATGAGCAGTTCTTC,CASSPSTNGNEQFF
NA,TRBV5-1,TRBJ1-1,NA,TGCGCCAGCAGCCCTAGGGTGCAGGAGAACACTGAAGCTTTCTTT,CASSPRVQENTEAFF
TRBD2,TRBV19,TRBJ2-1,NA,TGTGCCAGTAGTTATCAGGGGGGACTAGCGGGAGGGGTAGATGAGCAGTTCTTC,CASSYQGGLAGGVDEQFF
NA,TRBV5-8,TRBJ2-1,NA,TGTGCCAGCAGCCCGAATAGGGCCTACAATGAGCAGTTCTTC,CASSPNRAYNEQFF
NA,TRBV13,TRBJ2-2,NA,TGTGCCAGCAGCCAACGGGTTCCAGACTGGTCTGGGGAGCTGTTTTTT,CASSQRVPDWSGELFF
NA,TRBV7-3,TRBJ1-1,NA,TGTGCCAGCAGCTTAGGCGGGGTGAACACTGAAGCTTTCTTT,CASSLGGVNTEAFF
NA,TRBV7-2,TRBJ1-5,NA,TGTGCCAGCAGCGAGCTACAGAGTCAGCCCCAGCATTTT,CASSELQSQPQHF
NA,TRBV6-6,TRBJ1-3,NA,TGTGCCAGCAGTTCCGGGGCCTCTGGAAACACCATATATTTT,CASSSGASGNTIYF
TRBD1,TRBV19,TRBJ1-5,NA,TGTGCCAGTAGTAACCCTGGGACAGGAAGCAATCAGCCCCAGCATTTT,CASSNPGTGSNQPQHF
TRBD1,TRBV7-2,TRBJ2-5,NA,TGTGCCAGCAGCCCGGGACAGGGACAAGAGACCCAGTACTTC,CASSPGQGQETQYF
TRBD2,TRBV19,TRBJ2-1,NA,TGTGCCACTCTTAGCGGGATTAATCACAATGAGCAGTTCTTC,CATLSGINHNEQFF
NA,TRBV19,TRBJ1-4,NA,TGTGCCAGTAGTCTTTACACGGGACACATCAATGAAAAACTGTTTTTT,CASSLYTGHINEKLFF
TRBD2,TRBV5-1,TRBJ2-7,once,TGCGCCAGCAGCTTGGCCGCGGGAGGGCCGAGGGGAGAGAGGGAGCAGTACTTC,CASSLAAGGPRGEREQYF
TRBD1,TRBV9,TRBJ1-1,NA,TGTGCCAGCACCCGGGGACAGGACACTGAAGCTTTCTTT,CASTRGQDTEAFF
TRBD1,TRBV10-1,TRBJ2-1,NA,TGCGCCAGCAGCAAACCGGGACAGGGAAACAATGAGCAGTTCTTC,CASSKPGQGNNEQFF
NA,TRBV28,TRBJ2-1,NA,TGTGCCAGCGATAAGACGATTTTCGGCAATGAGCAGTTCTTC,CASDKTIFGNEQFF
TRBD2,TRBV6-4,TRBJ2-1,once,TGTGCCAGCAGTGACGTACTAGCGGGAGACGCCACTGAGCAGTTCTTC,CASSDVLAGDATEQFF
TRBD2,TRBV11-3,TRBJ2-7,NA,TGTGCCAGCAGCCGTAGGCGGGAGGCCTACGAGCAGTACTTC,CASSRRREAYEQYF
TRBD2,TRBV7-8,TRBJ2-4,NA,TGTGCCAGCAGCTTAGTAGGCGGGGGGATGACGTACTTC,CASSLVGGGMTYF
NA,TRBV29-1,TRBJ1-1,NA,TGCAGCGTTGAATGGGGAGGGAACACTGAAGCTTTCTTT,CSVEWGGNTEAFF
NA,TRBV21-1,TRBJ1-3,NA,TGTGCCAGCACCAGTCGGTCATCTGGAAACACCATATATTTT,CASTSRSSGNTIYF
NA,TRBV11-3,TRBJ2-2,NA,TGTGCCAGCAGCTTAGGGTGGAACACCGGGGAGCTGTTTTTT,CASSLGWNTGELFF
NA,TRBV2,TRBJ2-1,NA,TGTGCCAGCAGTGAGTTAACGAACAATGAGCAGTTCTTC,CASSELTNNEQFF
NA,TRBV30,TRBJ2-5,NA,TGTGCCTGGAGCCCCTGGGGGGCGGGAGTGGGGCAAGAGACCCAGTACTTC,CAWSPWGAGVGQETQYF
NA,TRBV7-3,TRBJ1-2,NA,TGTGCCAGCTCGCCGTCGGGCAGTAAAAACTATGGCTACACCTTC,CASSPSGSKNYGYTF
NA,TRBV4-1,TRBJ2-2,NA,TGCGCCAGCAGCCAAGATGGGTGGGCGGAGAACACCGGGGAGCTGTTTTTT,CASSQDGWAENTGELFF
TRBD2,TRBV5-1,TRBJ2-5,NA,TGCGCCAGCAGCCATGGGACTAGCGGGAGGGCCCTGGAGACCCAGTACTTC,CASSHGTSGRALETQYF
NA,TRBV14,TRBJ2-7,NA,TGTGCCAGCAGCCAAGAACCCGGGACAAACTTCTACGAGCAGTACTTC,CASSQEPGTNFYEQYF
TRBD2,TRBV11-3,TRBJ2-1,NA,TGTGCCAGCAGCTCCGGGTGGACTAGCGGGAGTATTTTGGAGCAGTTCTTC,CASSSGWTSGSILEQFF
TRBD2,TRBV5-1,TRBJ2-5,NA,TGCGCCAGCAGCCCTCGACTAGCGGGAGAGAGGGAGACCCAGTACTTC,CASSPRLAGERETQYF
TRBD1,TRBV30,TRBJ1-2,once,TGTGCCTGGAGACCTGGGACAGGGACGGTTGGCTACACCTTC,CAWRPGTGTVGYTF
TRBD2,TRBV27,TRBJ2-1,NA,TGTGCCAGCAGTTTCCGGGGGGGGACCGCCTACAATGAGCAGTTCTTC,CASSFRGGTAYNEQFF
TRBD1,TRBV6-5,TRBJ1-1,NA,TGTGCCAGCAGGGGCAGGGGGCGCCGCTTTGAAGCTTTCTTT,CASRGRGRRFEAFF
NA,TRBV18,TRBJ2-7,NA,TGTGCCAGCTCACCGCAGCACGGAGGCTACGAGCAGTACTTC,CASSPQHGGYEQYF
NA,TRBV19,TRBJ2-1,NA,TGTGCCAGTAGTTCTACCACAGGGCTACCGGTGTGGTCCTACAATGAGCAGTTCTTC,CASSSTTGLPVWSYNEQFF
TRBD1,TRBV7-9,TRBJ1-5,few,TGTGCCAGCAGCCTATCCAGTTGGCAGGGGGCTGAGCCCCAGCATTTT,CASSLSSWQGAEPQHF
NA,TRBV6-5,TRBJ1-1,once,TGTGCCAGCAGTTACAAGAACACTGAAGCTTTCTTT,CASSYKNTEAFF
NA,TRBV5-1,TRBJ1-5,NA,TGCGCCAGCAGCTTGGAACCAGGGGATCAGCCCCAGCATTTT,CASSLEPGDQPQHF
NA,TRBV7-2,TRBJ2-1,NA,TGTGCCAGCAGCTTGAAATACAATGGGGGGCAGTTCTTC,CASSLKYNGGQFF
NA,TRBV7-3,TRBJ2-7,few,TGTGCCAGCAGCTTACGGGGGTTCGGAGACGAGCAGTACTTC,CASSLRGFGDEQYF
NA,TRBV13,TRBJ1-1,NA,TGTGCCAGCAGCTCGCCGGGCACTGAAGCTTTCTTT,CASSSPGTEAFF
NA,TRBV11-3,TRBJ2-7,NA,TGTGCCAGCAGCCTCGACAGGAGCTACGAGCAGTACTTC,CASSLDRSYEQYF
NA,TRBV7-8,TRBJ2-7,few,TGTGCCAGCAGGTTGGTCGCTGGCGAGCAGTACTTC,CASRLVAGEQYF
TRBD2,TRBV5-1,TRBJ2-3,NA,TGCGCCAGCAGCTCCGCGGGAGTATCAGATACGCAGTATTTT,CASSSAGVSDTQYF
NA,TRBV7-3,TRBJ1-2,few,TGTGCCAGCAGCTTAATGCACACGTATGGCTACACCTTC,CASSLMHTYGYTF
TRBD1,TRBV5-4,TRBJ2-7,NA,TGTGCCAGCAGCTTGGTCGACGGGACAGGGATCGAGCAGTACTTC,CASSLVDGTGIEQYF
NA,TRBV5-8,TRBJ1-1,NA,TGTGCCAGCAGCTTCCGGGGGGCGGGGACTGAAGCTTTCTTT,CASSFRGAGTEAFF
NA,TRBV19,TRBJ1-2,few,TGTGCCAGTAAATTCAGGGACTACTATGGCTACACCTTC,CASKFRDYYGYTF
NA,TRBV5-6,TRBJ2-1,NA,TGTGCCAGCAGCTGGGTAGCGGTAGCTGACTACAATGAGCAGTTCTTC,CASSWVAVADYNEQFF
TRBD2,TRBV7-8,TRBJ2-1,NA,TGTGCCAGCAGCTTTAGCGGGAGAAAGGGCGATGAGCAGTTCTTC,CASSFSGRKGDEQFF
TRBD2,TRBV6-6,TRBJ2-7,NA,TGTGCCAGCAGAGACTTAGCGGGACCGACCTACGAGCAGTACTTC,CASRDLAGPTYEQYF